One and the same sample provided the 5 T cell receptor beta chains below, sequenced in a study of blood T cell repertoires in COVID-19. The data were produced by immunoSEQ multiplex PCR, yet TCRdb's version contains in-frame clones alone and is incomplete. The repertoire holds about 220,000 clones, with around 89% as singletons. The sequenced sample consisted of PBMCs or T cells enriched from blood (not recorded which). The receptors originated from a woman between 35 and 50 years old with acute COVID-19.

The genes are TRBV5-1 and TRBJ2-2; 7 bases are shared with TRBD2. Trimming took 2 bases from V and 6 from J; bases not matched to a gene: 10. The CDR3 is made up of 16 amino acids. Germline V gene lookup returns CDR1 SGHRS and CDR2 YFSETQ. The CDR3 nucleotides are TGCGCCAGCAGCTTCCCCGGGAGGATAGGGGCCGGGGAGCTGTTTTTT. Translated, it gives CASSFPGRIGAGELFF.

CDR3 loop: CASSAGLAGGSYEQYV. As DNA, the CDR3 is TGCGCCAGCAGCGCAGGACTAGCGGGAGGTTCCTACGAGCAGTACGTC. The chain couples TRBV5-1 to TRBJ2-7; 14 positions agree with TRBD2. The CDR3 contains 16 residues. J was trimmed by 1 base and V by 4 bases; bases with no gene match: 4. Per germline, CDR1 SGHRS and CDR2 YFSETQ.

The genes are TRBV18 and TRBJ2-7; 11 bases agree with TRBD2. The CDR3 is 14 amino acids. Germline V lookup: CDR1 KGHSH, CDR2 LQKENI. V trimming: 3 bases; J trimming: 4 bases; junction bases outside the gene matches: 2. DNA for the CDR3: TGTGCCAGCTCACCGGGACTAGCGGAATACGAGCAGTACTTC. Its translation: CASSPGLAEYEQYF.

The rearrangement uses TRBV5-1 and TRBJ2-2, with TRBD2 matching 14 bases. V lost 3 bases to trimming and J lost 6 bases; unmatched junction nucleotides: 4. Germline-derived CDR1 and CDR2 are SGHRS and YFSETQ. The CDR3 spans 16 residues. CDR3 region: CASSSAGLAGAGELFF. CDR3 DNA: TGCGCCAGCAGCTCGGCGGGACTAGCGGGAGCCGGGGAGCTGTTTTTT.

The rearrangement joins TRBV24-1 to TRBJ1-5; tentative D call: TRBD1 (5 bases). There are 14 residues in the CDR3. The V end lost 7 bases, the J end lost 2 bases, and 11 bases lay between the germline ends. CDR1 is KGHDR and CDR2 is SFDVKD in the germline V gene. This CDR3 reads CATSPGKGNQPQHF. The CDR3 bases are TGTGCCACCAGCCCAGGGAAGGGCAATCAGCCCCAGCATTTT.